This T cell receptor (beta chain) derives from a study of spatial heterogeneity in lung cancer. The CDR3 has 18 amino acids. V was cut by 5 bases and J by 0 bases, with 17 bases left in between. Germline loops: CDR1 KGHSH, CDR2 LQKENI. TCRdb recomputed calls from the 5' RACE reads with MiXCR, one row per CDR3 protein. The sample yields about 22,000 distinct CDR3 sequences, 4.6% seen once. Described time point: sample taken at primary tumor resection. No cell sorting; template was whole RNA from tumor, lung tissue or PBMC. The cohort: 70 to 75 early-stage, untreated non-small cell lung cancer patients. Study findings and constraints: Follow-up blood showed ubiquitous expanded tumor TCRs less than blood at resection did.

This clonotype was seen at least ten times. What it recognizes is unknown. This chain uses TRBV18 with TRBJ2-6, with D uncertain. The sequenced sample was PBMCs, obtained at surgery. The clonotype originates from a male donor with early-stage non-small cell lung cancer. The CDR3 is CASSLDMVFNSGANVLTF. The CDR3 bases are TGTGCCAGCTCATTAGACATGGTGTTTAACTCTGGGGCCAACGTCCTGACTTTC.